Below, 5 T cell receptor beta chains from the same sample are listed, as sequenced in a study of shared clonotypes between healthy human individuals. Assay used: immunoSEQ multiplex PCR; TCRdb lists only in-frame clones, some missing. The table records around 2,000,000 clones, approximately 95% of them present only once. Sequenced material: naive CD4+ T cells sorted from blood. Subset meaning: CD45RA+ positively selected. The receptors come from a man in his late teens or twenties in good health.

Comment on this clone: With a much larger clone just one base away, this may be a read error. Other DNA sequences in this specimen translate into the identical CDR3. This chain uses TRBV2 with TRBJ1-2, with 7 bases identical to TRBD1. The CDR3 spans 13 residues. The V gene end was trimmed by 4 bases and the J gene end by 3 bases; junction bases not matched to a gene: 2. Per the germline V gene, CDR1 is SNHLY and CDR2 is FYNNEI. The CDR3 region has the DNA TGTGCCAGCAGTGTCCAGGGGGACTATGGCTACACCTTC. Protein product: CASSVQGDYGYTF.

The chain uses TRBV19 and TRBJ1-5, with a weak D call TRBD1 (5 bases). The CDR3 is 17 amino acids. Germline values: CDR1 LNHDA, CDR2 SQIVND (reference sequence). V lost 3 bases and J lost 0, with 15 bases in between. This chain's CDR3 is CASSIAWGEDSNQPQHF. The CDR3 region has the DNA TGTGCCAGTAGTATCGCCTGGGGGGAGGATAGCAATCAGCCCCAGCATTTT.

A single count supports this clone. V and J are TRBV19 and TRBJ1-4; possibly TRBD1 for D (6 bases). V was shortened by 3 bases and J by 13 bases, with 18 bases between the two germline ends. Germline CDR1 is LNHDA and CDR2 is SQIVND (reference sequence). This CDR3 has 14 residues. The CDR3 nucleotides are TGTGCCAGTAGTATGGGGGCGACCCGGAGGGGACTGTTTTTT. It translates to CASSMGATRRGLFF. Looking up the rest from reference TRBV19 and TRBJ1-4 gives the full variable domain: DGGITQSPKYLFRKEGQNVTLSCEQNLNHDAMYWYRQDPGQGLRLIYYSQIVNDFQKGDIAEGYSVSREKKESFPLTVTSAQKNPTAFYLCASSMGATRRGLFFGSGTQLSVL.

This rearrangement joins TRBV10-1 to TRBJ2-5, with 10 bases fitting TRBD1. The CDR3 is 15 residues long. The ends lost 6 bases at V and 5 bases at J; junction bases unmatched: 9. Per germline, CDR1 WNHNN and CDR2 SYGVQD (reference sequence). CDR3 in DNA: TGCGCCAGCAGGGCCAAGACAGGGGGCGGGGAGACCCAGTACTTC. This codes for CASRAKTGGGETQYF.

V gene TRBV5-4 combines with J gene TRBJ2-7; D possibly matches TRBD1 or TRBD2 (5 bases each). The CDR3 spans 13 residues. The V and J ends lost 4 bases and 4 bases respectively, with 12 bases between them. From germline, CDR1 is SGHNT and CDR2 YYREEE (reference sequence). The CDR3 DNA reads as TGTGCCAGCAGCCGGGACCGCCTATACGAGCAGTACTTC. It translates to CASSRDRLYEQYF. Full variable domain (remainder filled in from reference TRBV5-4 and TRBJ2-7): ETGVTQSPTHLIKTRGQQVTLRCSSQSGHNTVSWYQQALGQGPQFIFQYYREEENGRGNFPPRFSGLQFPNYSSELNVNALELDDSALYLCASSRDRLYEQYFGPGTRLTVT.